This T cell receptor (beta chain) was recorded in a study of shared T cell receptors in the human thymus. CDR1 is MGHDK, CDR2 SYGVNS, per germline. CDR3 length: 16 amino acids. With 5 bases removed from V and 2 bases from J, the gap between germline ends came to 16 bases. The method was immunoSEQ multiplex PCR; TCRdb's version includes in-frame clones alone and lacks a portion of them. The sample has around 730,000 clones; approximately 85% are singletons. This clone was observed a handful of times. These data were likewise used in another study, on human thymus T cells. As reported in that work: Thymus tissue for the work was resected from patients undergoing corrective heart surgery. In unrelated individuals, thymic repertoires overlapped highly, according to related research.

This TCR was sampled from a girl under three years old with a congenital heart defect. Sequencing used thymocytes. The gene calls are TRBV25-1 and TRBJ2-1; D is possibly TRBD2 (6 bases). This chain's CDR3 is CASSFSHPGAYNEQFF. The CDR3 nucleotides read TGTGCCAGCAGTTTCAGCCATCCGGGGGCCTACAATGAGCAGTTCTTC.